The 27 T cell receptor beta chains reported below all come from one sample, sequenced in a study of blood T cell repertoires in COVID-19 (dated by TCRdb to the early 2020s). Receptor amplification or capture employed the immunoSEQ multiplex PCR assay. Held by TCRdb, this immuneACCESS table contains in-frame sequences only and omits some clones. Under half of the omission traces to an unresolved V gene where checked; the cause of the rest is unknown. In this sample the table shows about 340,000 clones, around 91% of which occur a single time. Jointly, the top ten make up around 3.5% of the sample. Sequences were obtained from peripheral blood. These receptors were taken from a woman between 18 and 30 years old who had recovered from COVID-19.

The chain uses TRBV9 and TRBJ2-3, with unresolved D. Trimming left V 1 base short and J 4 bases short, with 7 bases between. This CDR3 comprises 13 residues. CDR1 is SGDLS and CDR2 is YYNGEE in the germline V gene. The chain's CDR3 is CASSVFPADTQYF. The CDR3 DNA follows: TGTGCCAGCAGCGTATTCCCCGCAGATACGCAGTATTTT.

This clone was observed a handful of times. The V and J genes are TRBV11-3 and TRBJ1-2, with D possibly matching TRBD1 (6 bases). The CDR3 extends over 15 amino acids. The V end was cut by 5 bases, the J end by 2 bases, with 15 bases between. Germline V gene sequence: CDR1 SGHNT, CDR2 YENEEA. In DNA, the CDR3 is TGTGCCAGCAGCCCCCGTAGGGGGATGAACTATGGCTACACCTTC. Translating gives CASSPRRGMNYGYTF.

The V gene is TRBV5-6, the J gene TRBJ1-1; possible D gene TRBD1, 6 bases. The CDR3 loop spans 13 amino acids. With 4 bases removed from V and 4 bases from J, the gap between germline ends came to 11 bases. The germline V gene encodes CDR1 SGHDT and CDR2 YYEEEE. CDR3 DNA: TGTGCCAGCAGCGTACAGGGTCCCACTGAAGCTTTCTTT. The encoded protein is CASSVQGPTEAFF.

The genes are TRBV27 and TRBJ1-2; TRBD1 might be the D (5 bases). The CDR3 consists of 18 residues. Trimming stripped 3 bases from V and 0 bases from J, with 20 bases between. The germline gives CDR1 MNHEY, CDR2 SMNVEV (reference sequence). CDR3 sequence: CASSFSPPTDRTNYGYTF. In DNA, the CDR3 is TGTGCCAGCAGTTTTTCCCCTCCAACAGACAGAACTAACTATGGCTACACCTTC.

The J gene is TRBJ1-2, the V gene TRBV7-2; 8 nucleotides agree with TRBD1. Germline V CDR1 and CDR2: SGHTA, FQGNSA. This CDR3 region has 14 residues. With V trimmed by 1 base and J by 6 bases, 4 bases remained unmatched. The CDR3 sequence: CASSLVGRGHGYTF. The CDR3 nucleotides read TGTGCCAGCAGCTTAGTTGGCAGGGGGCATGGCTACACCTTC.

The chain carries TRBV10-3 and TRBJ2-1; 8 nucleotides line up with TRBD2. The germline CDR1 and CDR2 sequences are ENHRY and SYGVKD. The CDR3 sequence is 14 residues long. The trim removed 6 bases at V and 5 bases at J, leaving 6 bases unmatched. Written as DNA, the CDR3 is TGTGCCATCAGGAGCGGGAGAGGTAACAATGAGCAGTTCTTC. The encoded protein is CAIRSGRGNNEQFF.

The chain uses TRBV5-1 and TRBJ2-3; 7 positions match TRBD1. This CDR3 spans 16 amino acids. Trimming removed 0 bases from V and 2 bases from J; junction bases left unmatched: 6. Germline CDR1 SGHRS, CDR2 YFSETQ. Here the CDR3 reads CASSLALTGVTDTQYF. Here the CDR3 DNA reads TGCGCCAGCAGCTTGGCCCTCACAGGGGTCACAGATACGCAGTATTTT.

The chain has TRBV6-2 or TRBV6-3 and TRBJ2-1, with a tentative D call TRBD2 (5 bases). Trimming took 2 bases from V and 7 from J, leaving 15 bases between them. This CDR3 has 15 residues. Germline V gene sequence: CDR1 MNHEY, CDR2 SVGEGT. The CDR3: CASSYLNIGVNEQFF. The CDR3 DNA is TGTGCCAGCAGTTACCTGAACATCGGGGTGAATGAGCAGTTCTTC.

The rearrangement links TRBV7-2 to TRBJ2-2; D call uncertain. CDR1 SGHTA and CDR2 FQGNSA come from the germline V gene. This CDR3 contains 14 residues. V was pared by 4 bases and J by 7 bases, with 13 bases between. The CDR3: CASSSTLSGGELFF. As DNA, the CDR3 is TGTGCCAGCAGCTCCACTCTAAGTGGCGGGGAGCTGTTTTTT.

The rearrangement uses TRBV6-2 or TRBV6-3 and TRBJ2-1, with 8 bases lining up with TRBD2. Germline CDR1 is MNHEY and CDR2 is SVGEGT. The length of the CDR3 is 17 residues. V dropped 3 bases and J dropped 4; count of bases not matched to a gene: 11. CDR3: CASSYPTSGSTYNEQFF. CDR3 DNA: TGTGCCAGCAGTTATCCGACCAGCGGGAGTACGTACAATGAGCAGTTCTTC.

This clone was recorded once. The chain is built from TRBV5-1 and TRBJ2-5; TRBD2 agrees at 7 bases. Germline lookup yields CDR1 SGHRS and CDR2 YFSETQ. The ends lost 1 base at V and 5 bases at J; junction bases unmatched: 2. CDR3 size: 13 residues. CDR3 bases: TGCGCCAGCAGCTTGCGGGGGGAGGAGACCCAGTACTTC. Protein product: CASSLRGEETQYF.

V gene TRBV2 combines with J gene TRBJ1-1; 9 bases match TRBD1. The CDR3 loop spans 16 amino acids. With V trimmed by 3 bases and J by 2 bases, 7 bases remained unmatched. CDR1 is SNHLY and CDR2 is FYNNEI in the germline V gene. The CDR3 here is CASSDPTGGLNTEAFF. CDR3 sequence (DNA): TGTGCCAGCAGTGACCCGACAGGGGGGCTTAACACTGAAGCTTTCTTT.

CDR3 nucleotides: TGTGCCAGCAGCGTAAGTACTAGCGGGAGAGGAGAGGCGCCCTACGAGCAGTACGTC. Translated: CASSVSTSGRGEAPYEQYV. The rearrangement joins TRBV9 to TRBJ2-7; 11 bases agree with TRBD2. V gave up 1 base and J gave up 2 bases; unmatched junction bases: 14. Per germline, CDR1 SGDLS and CDR2 YYNGEE. This CDR3 has 19 amino acids.

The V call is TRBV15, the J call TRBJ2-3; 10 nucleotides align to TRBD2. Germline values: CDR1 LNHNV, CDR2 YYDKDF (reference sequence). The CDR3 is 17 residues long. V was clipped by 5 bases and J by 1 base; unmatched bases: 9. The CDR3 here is CATSGRLAGLGTDTQYF. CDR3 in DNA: TGTGCCACCAGCGGAAGACTAGCGGGCCTCGGCACAGATACGCAGTATTTT.

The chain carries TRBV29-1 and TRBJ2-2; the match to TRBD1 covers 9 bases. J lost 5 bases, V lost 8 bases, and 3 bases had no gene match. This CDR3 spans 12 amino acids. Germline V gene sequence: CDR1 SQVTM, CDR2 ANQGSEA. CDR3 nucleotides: TGCAGCCTACAGGGGGCAACCGGGGAGCTGTTTTTT. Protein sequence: CSLQGATGELFF.

The CDR3 spells CASSLRGGGETQYF. The CDR3 region has the DNA TGTGCCAGCAGCTTAAGAGGGGGGGGAGAGACCCAGTACTTC. The chain has TRBV7-2 and TRBJ2-5; a weak D match, TRBD2 (7 bases). The V and J ends lost 2 bases and 4 bases respectively, with 11 bases between them. The CDR3 spans 14 residues. Per germline, CDR1 SGHTA and CDR2 FQGNSA.

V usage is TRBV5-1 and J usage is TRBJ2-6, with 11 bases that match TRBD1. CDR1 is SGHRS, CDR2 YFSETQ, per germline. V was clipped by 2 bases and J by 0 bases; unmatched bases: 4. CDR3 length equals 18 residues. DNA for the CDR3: TGCGCCAGCAGCTTCAAGGGACAGGGGGTCTCTGGGGCCAACGTCCTGACTTTC. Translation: CASSFKGQGVSGANVLTF.

The CDR3 coding sequence is TGTGCCACCAGCAGAGATCCCTCAGCGACGGGCTATGGCTACACCTTC. It yields the protein CATSRDPSATGYGYTF. The rearrangement uses TRBV15 and TRBJ1-2, with D unresolved. V was pared by 0 bases and J by 4 bases, with 15 bases between. Germline assignment: CDR1 LNHNV and CDR2 YYDKDF (reference sequence). This CDR3 comprises 16 residues.

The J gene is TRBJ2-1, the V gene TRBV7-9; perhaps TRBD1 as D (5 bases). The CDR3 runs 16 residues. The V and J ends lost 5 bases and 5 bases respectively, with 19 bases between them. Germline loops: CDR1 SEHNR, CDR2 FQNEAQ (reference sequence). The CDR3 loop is CASSLFGQRMNNEQFF. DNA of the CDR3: TGTGCCAGCAGCCTATTCGGACAACGTATGAACAATGAGCAGTTCTTC.

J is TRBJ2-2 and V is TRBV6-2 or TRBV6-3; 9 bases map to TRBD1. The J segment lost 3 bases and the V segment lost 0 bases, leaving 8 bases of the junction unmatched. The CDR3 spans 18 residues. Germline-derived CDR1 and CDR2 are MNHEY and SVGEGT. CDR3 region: CASSYSTGTGLDTGELFF. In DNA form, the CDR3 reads TGTGCCAGCAGTTACTCAACCGGGACAGGGCTCGACACCGGGGAGCTGTTTTTT.

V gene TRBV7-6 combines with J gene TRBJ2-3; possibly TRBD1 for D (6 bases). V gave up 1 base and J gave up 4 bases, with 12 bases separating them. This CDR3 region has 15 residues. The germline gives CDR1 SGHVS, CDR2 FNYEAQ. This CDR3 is CASSLEAGDSDTQYF. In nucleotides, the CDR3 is TGTGCCAGCAGCTTAGAGGCAGGGGATTCAGATACGCAGTATTTT.

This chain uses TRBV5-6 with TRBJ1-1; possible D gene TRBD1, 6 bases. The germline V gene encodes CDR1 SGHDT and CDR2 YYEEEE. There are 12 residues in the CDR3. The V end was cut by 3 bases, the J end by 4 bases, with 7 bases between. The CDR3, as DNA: TGTGCCAGCAGCTACAGGGCCACTGAAGCTTTCTTT. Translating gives CASSYRATEAFF.

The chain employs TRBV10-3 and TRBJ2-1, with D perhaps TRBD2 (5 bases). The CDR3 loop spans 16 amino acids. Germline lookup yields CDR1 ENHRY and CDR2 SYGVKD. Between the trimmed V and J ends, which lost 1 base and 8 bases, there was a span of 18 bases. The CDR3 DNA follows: TGTGCCATCAGTGAGTACGACTTGGACTCCTTACATGAGCAGTTCTTC. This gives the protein CAISEYDLDSLHEQFF.

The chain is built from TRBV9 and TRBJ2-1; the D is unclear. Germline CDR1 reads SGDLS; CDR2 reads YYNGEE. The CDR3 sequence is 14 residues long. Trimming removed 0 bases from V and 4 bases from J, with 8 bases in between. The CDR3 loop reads CASSVESRYNEQFF. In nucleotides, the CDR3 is TGTGCCAGCAGCGTAGAGAGTCGTTACAATGAGCAGTTCTTC.

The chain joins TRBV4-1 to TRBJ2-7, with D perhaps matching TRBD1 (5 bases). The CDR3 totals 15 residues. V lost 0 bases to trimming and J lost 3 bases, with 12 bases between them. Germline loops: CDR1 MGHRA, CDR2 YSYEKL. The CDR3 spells CASSQDDRSYYEQYV. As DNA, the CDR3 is TGCGCCAGCAGCCAAGATGACAGATCCTACTACGAGCAGTACGTC.

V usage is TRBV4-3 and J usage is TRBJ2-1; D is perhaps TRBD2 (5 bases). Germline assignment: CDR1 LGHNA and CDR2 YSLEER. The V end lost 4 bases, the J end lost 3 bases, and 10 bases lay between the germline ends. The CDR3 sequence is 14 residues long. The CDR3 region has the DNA TGCGCCAGCAGCCCTACTAGATACTACAATGAGCAGTTCTTC. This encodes CASSPTRYYNEQFF.

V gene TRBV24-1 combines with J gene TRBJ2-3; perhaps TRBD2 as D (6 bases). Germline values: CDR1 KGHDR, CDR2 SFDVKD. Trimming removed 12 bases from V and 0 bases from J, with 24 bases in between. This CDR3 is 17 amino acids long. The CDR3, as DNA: TGTGCCCCCATATTGGGGGTAGCGGAACCAAGCACAGATACGCAGTATTTT. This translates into CAPILGVAEPSTDTQYF.